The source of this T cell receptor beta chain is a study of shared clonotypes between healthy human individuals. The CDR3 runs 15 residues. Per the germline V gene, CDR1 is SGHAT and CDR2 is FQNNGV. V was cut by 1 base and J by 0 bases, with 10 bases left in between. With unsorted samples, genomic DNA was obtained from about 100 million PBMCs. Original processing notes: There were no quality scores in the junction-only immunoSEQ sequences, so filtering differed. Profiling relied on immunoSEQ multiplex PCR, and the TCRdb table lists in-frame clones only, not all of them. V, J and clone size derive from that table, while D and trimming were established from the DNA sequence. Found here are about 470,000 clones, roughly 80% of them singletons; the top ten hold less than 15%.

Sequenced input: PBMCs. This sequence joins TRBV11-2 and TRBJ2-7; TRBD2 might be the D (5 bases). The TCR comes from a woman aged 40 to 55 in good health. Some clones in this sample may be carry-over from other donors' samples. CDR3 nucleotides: TGTGCCAGCAGCTTAGCCGCTGGGAGCTCCTACGAGCAGTACTTC. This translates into CASSLAAGSSYEQYF.